This T cell receptor beta chain was found in a study of vaccination effects on CD4 cells after COVID-19. Sequencing followed a ViraFEST assay step that expanded antigen-specific CD4+ T cells with viral peptide pools. Having been cultured for 9 to 11 days, the cells underwent CD4+ T cell isolation. None of the vaccinated had previously contracted SARS-CoV-2, and their nucleocapsid antibodies tested negative. Wells containing a few million PBMC each were cultured with approximately 9.2 IU/ml IL-2 and 7.5 to 10 ug/ml peptides. Measured with immunoSEQ multiplex PCR; TCRdb has only the in-frame clones, and not every one. This table has 35,000 to 50,000 clones, under 85% appearing once. Study observations and caveats: Long after vaccination, the clones induced by infection and by vaccine shrank markedly in size.

This clone was seen a handful of times. Its antigen is not identified. The sequence was collected from a human donor who received a COVID-19 vaccine. The source was CD4+ T cells from PBMCs cultured with HCoV-NL63 spike peptides, collected before COVID-19 vaccination.

CDR3 sequence: CASSLGAGDYGYTF. As DNA, the CDR3 is TGCGCCAGCAGCTTGGGGGCGGGGGACTATGGCTACACCTTC. The chain recombines TRBV5-1 with TRBJ1-2; D might be TRBD1 (5 bases). Germline V gene data show CDR1 as SGHRS and CDR2 as YFSETQ. With 0 bases removed from V and 3 bases from J, the gap between germline ends came to 9 bases. This CDR3 has 14 amino acids.